The 7 T cell receptor beta chains listed next were all sequenced from one sample in a study of post-analysis software for immune sequencing data. Findings and caveats of the study: Five or six TRBV segments were significantly more frequent in patients than in controls. TRBV5-6, TRBV5-1 and TRBV20-1 were among these segments.

Their cognate antigens are unknown. The TCR beta cDNA libraries carried unique molecular identifiers. TCRdb itself ran the PCR reads through MiXCR, one entry per CDR3 protein. This table holds under 900,000 distinct CDR3 sequences, approximately 57% found once. The sample was blood. Receptors originate from a girl aged 5-17 years with multiple sclerosis.

This clonotype was detected only once. This chain links TRBV7-6 with TRBJ2-5, with 14 bases matching TRBD2. CDR3 length equals 18 residues. V trimming: 5 bases; J trimming: 4 bases; junction bases outside the gene matches: 12. The germline V gene has CDR1 SGHVS and CDR2 FNYEAQ. The chain's CDR3 is CASSPRGTSGGVGETQYF. CDR3 nucleotides: TGTGCCAGCAGCCCGAGGGGGACTAGCGGGGGAGTAGGAGAGACCCAGTACTTC.

This chain connects TRBV20-1 to TRBJ2-3; 10 nucleotides agree with TRBD2. CDR3 length equals 15 residues. Germline CDR1 is DFQATT and CDR2 is SNEGSKA (reference sequence). V was clipped by 3 bases and J by 8 bases; unmatched bases: 11. The CDR3 DNA is TGCAGTGCTAGTCCGCTAGCGGGGGAACCCGCTACGCAGTATTTT. Translation: CSASPLAGEPATQYF.

The chain employs TRBV20-1 and TRBJ2-1; 12 bases align to TRBD2. V shed 3 bases and J 7 bases; nucleotides not matched to a gene: 4. The CDR3 is 14 residues long. CDR1 is DFQATT, CDR2 SNEGSKA, per germline (reference sequence). CDR3 nucleotide sequence: TGCAGTGCTAGTGGACTAGCGGGGCCGAATGAGCAGTTCTTC. It yields the protein CSASGLAGPNEQFF.

This clonotype was detected ten times or more. The rearrangement links TRBV5-6 to TRBJ2-3; D perhaps matches TRBD2 (7 bases). The CDR3 totals 16 residues. Trimming shortened V by 1 base and J by 3 bases, and 15 bases separated the two germline ends. CDR1 and CDR2 from the germline V gene are SGHDT and YYEEEE. CDR3 sequence (DNA): TGTGCCAGCAGCTTGATCTGGGGGGGCATGACAGATACGCAGTATTTT. Translating gives CASSLIWGGMTDTQYF.

The chain uses TRBV28 and TRBJ2-1; the match to TRBD1 covers 7 bases. The V and J ends lost 5 bases and 3 bases, in that order; junction bases with no gene match: 10. Germline CDR1 MDHEN, CDR2 SYDVKM. The CDR3 has 16 residues. The CDR3 loop reads CASSRTGALVYNEQFF. In nucleotides, the CDR3 is TGTGCCAGCAGTCGTACAGGGGCCCTGGTCTACAATGAGCAGTTCTTC.

The chain carries TRBV20-1 and TRBJ2-5; perhaps TRBD2 as D (6 bases). The V end lost 2 bases, the J end lost 3 bases, and 10 bases lay between the germline ends. The CDR3 covers 13 residues. CDR1 DFQATT and CDR2 SNEGSKA come from the germline V gene (reference sequence). This CDR3 is CSARREAEETQYF. The CDR3 DNA follows: TGCAGTGCTAGAAGGGAGGCGGAAGAGACCCAGTACTTC.

V and J are TRBV9 and TRBJ2-7; a possible D gene is TRBD1 (6 bases). There are 12 residues in the CDR3. Per germline, CDR1 SGDLS and CDR2 YYNGEE. V gave up 3 bases and J gave up 12 bases, with 16 bases separating them. CDR3 sequence reads: CASSGWRGQLYF. CDR3 nucleotide sequence: TGTGCCAGCAGCGGATGGAGAGGACAGTTGTACTTC.